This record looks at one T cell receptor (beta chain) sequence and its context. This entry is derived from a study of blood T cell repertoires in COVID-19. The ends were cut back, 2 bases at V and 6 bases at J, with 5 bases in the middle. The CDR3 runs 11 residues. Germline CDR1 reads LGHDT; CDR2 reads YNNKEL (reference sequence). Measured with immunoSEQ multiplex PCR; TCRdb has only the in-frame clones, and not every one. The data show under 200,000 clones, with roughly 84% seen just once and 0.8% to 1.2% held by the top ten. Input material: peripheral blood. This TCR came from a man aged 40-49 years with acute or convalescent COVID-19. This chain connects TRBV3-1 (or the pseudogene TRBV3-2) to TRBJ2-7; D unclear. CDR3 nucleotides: TGTGCCAGCAGCCAAAACTTCGAGCAGTACTTC. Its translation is CASSQNFEQYF.